This TCR beta chain was identified during a study of radiation and T cells in renal cell carcinoma. Findings and limits, study-wide: Baseline intratumoral clonotype presence is unknown without pretreatment biopsies.

The table lists this clone with a count of one. Its antigen is undetermined. Clones were read by immunoSEQ multiplex PCR, and TCRdb kept only the in-frame ones, dropping some. Found here are 120,000 or so clones, 70% to 90% of them singletons; the top ten hold 5.5% to 6.5%. This sample's time point: blood 2 weeks post-SBRT. Treatment of the sample: 15 Gy SBRT to primary tumor, nephrectomy 4 weeks later. Clear cell pathology was present in this patient's renal cell carcinoma. Trimming shortened V by 2 bases and J by 8 bases, and 12 bases separated the two germline ends. The germline gives CDR1 SGHAT, CDR2 FQNNGV. The CDR3 loop spans 13 amino acids.

The chain recombines TRBV11-2 with TRBJ1-2, with D perhaps TRBD1 (5 bases). This sequence originates from a woman in her 70s with renal cell carcinoma. This specimen was blood, taken from a patient whose treatment included radiotherapy and nephrectomy. The CDR3 nucleotides read TGTGCCAGCAGCTTATCAGGGACGTTAGGCTACACCTTC. Amino acids: CASSLSGTLGYTF.